This is a list of T cell receptor beta chains from one sample in a study of identical twins. TCRdb reprocessed the 5' RACE reads via MiXCR and lists one record per CDR3 protein. The data hold approximately 280,000 distinct CDR3 sequences, with roughly 8.6% observed a single time. The data also belong to a second study, concerning yellow fever vaccine responses in identical twins.

Sequencing was performed on memory (CD45RO+) T cells sorted from blood. The receptors here all came from a woman between 18 and 30 years old in good health. The CDR3 runs from the conserved cysteine through the conserved F or W. D genes are given only for firm matches. Only some rows state a clone size, as once, few, many or a class for expanded clones.

v_call	d_call	j_call	cdr3_length	clone_size	cdr3_nt	cdr3_aa
TRBV5-4	TRBD2	TRBJ2-3	18	-	TGTGCCAGCAGCTTGTACACTAGCGGGGGCCGGGGCACAGATACGCAGTATTTT	CASSLYTSGGRGTDTQYF
TRBV6-5	-	TRBJ2-2	15	few	TGTGCCAGCAGTTACTACACTAGCAGAACCGGGGAGCTGTTTTTT	CASSYYTSRTGELFF
TRBV11-2	-	TRBJ2-5	13	-	TGTGCCAGTGCCCGGGGGACACAAGAGACCCAGTACTTC	CASARGTQETQYF
TRBV6-4	-	TRBJ2-2	13	many	TGTGCCAGCAGTGACTCGGGCACCGGGGAGCTGTTTTTT	CASSDSGTGELFF
TRBV7-3	TRBD2	TRBJ2-3	16	many	TGTGCCAGCAGCTTATTGGGACTAGCGGACACAGATACGCAGTATTTT	CASSLLGLADTDTQYF
TRBV12-3/TRBV12-4	-	TRBJ2-7	15	-	TGTGCCAGCAGTTTGGGGAGGACAGGCCCCTACGAGCAGTACTTC	CASSLGRTGPYEQYF
TRBV14	-	TRBJ2-1	16	-	TGTGCCAGCAGCCAAGTCATGGCGGTTTCCTACAATGAGCAGTTCTTC	CASSQVMAVSYNEQFF
TRBV4-1	TRBD2	TRBJ2-1	19	many	TGCGCCAGCAGCCATCCAAGGGCCGTTCTAGCGGGAGAATTGTATGAGCAGTTCTTC	CASSHPRAVLAGELYEQFF
TRBV3-1	TRBD2	TRBJ2-3	16	-	TGTGCCAGCAGCACTACACTAGCGGGAAGCACAGATACGCAGTATTTT	CASSTTLAGSTDTQYF
TRBV21-1	-	TRBJ1-5	14	-	TGTGCCTGCCGCCTGGGCCACTACAATCAGCCCCAGCATTTT	CACRLGHYNQPQHF
TRBV10-3	TRBD1	TRBJ2-7	16	-	TGTGCCATCACTTCCCCGGGACAGGGTAACTCCTACGAGCAGTACTTC	CAITSPGQGNSYEQYF
TRBV9	-	TRBJ2-2	15	-	TGTGCCAGCACCCCGACGACAGGTGCCACCGGGGAGCTGTTTTTT	CASTPTTGATGELFF
TRBV5-4	-	TRBJ1-2	13	-	TGTGCCAGCAGCTTGAACGGCGTTGGTGGCTACACCTTC	CASSLNGVGGYTF
TRBV6-5	-	TRBJ1-6	13	many	TGTGCCAGCAGTTACTCGCTTTATTCACCCCTCCACTTT	CASSYSLYSPLHF
TRBV7-9	-	TRBJ1-4	15	few	TGTGCCAGCAGCTCCACAGGACCAACTAATGAAAAACTGTTTTTT	CASSSTGPTNEKLFF
TRBV20-1	-	TRBJ2-7	13	-	TGCAGTGCTAGGGAGGCGACCCTCTACGAGCAGTACTTC	CSAREATLYEQYF
TRBV11-2	-	TRBJ2-1	15	-	TGTGCCAGCAGCTCACAGGACGGGGGCTACAATGAGCAGTTCTTC	CASSSQDGGYNEQFF
TRBV20-1	TRBD2	TRBJ2-5	18	-	TGCAGTGCTAGAGATCAGGCGGTACTTAGCGGGCCCCAAGAGACCCAGTACTTC	CSARDQAVLSGPQETQYF
TRBV5-6	-	TRBJ2-5	14	many	TGTGCCAGCAGCTTGGCTATTGAGGGTGAGACCCAGTACTTC	CASSLAIEGETQYF
TRBV7-8	-	TRBJ1-1	14	many	TGTGCCAGCAGCCCAAAGAGACAATGGGGTGAAGCTTTCTTT	CASSPKRQWGEAFF
TRBV6-2/TRBV6-3	-	TRBJ1-4	13	-	TGTGCCAGCAGTTACTCGATTTTCGAAAAACTGTTTTTT	CASSYSIFEKLFF
TRBV5-1	TRBD1	TRBJ1-6	15	many	TGCGCCAGCAGCGTGGGGACAGCCAGTGATTCACCCCTCCACTTT	CASSVGTASDSPLHF
TRBV7-9	TRBD1	TRBJ1-3	17	-	TGTGCCAGCAGCCGGACAGGACAGGCGATCTCTGGAAACACCATATATTTT	CASSRTGQAISGNTIYF
TRBV5-1	TRBD2	TRBJ2-5	16	-	TGCGCCAGCAGCTTGGTTGCAGCGGGGGTCCAAGCGACCCAGTACTTC	CASSLVAAGVQATQYF
TRBV12-3/TRBV12-4	-	TRBJ2-6	15	many	TGTGCCACCAGTGAGCTCGGGGCTGGGGCCAACGTCCTGACTTTC	CATSELGAGANVLTF
TRBV15	-	TRBJ1-2	16	-	TGTGCCACCAGCAGAGATAGAGCGATCCGGGGCTATGGCTACACCTTC	CATSRDRAIRGYGYTF
TRBV10-1	-	TRBJ2-2	15	few	TGCGCCAGCAGCCGTTCGAGGGGGAACACCGGGGAGCTGTTTTTT	CASSRSRGNTGELFF
TRBV7-9	-	TRBJ2-3	15	many	TGTGCCAGCAGCCCAACAGGGTCAGGCACAGATACGCAGTATTTT	CASSPTGSGTDTQYF
TRBV20-1	-	TRBJ2-3	15	-	TGCAGTGCCCCGCCCGGATCGAGTCGCACAGATACGCAGTATTTT	CSAPPGSSRTDTQYF
TRBV12-3/TRBV12-4	-	TRBJ1-3	13	few	TGTGCCAGCAGTCCGTTGAGGGGAAACACCATATATTTT	CASSPLRGNTIYF
TRBV5-6	-	TRBJ1-1	12	-	TGTGCCAGCAGCTTTCCCGGGTCTGAAGCTTTCTTT	CASSFPGSEAFF
TRBV7-9	TRBD1	TRBJ1-2	14	many	TGTGCCAGCAGCTTCGGACAGGGGAACTATGGCTACACCTTC	CASSFGQGNYGYTF
TRBV7-9	-	TRBJ2-7	15	few	TGTGCCAGCAGCTTAAGCGGGCTCAGCTCCTACGAGCAGTACTTC	CASSLSGLSSYEQYF